Following are 2 T cell receptor beta chains from one sample sequenced in a study of blood T cell repertoires in COVID-19. The method was immunoSEQ multiplex PCR; TCRdb's version includes in-frame clones alone and lacks a portion of them. The sample holds over 150,000 clones; roughly 93% are singletons and the top ten take roughly 2.3%. The sequencing input was peripheral blood. The receptors were sampled from a young man with acute or convalescent COVID-19.

The chain combines TRBV6-5 with TRBJ2-3; 8 nucleotides line up with TRBD2. V was clipped by 4 bases and J by 4 bases; unmatched bases: 7. The CDR3 contains 15 residues. Germline V lookup: CDR1 MNHEY, CDR2 SVGAGI. The CDR3 spells CASSSPAGASDTQYF. The CDR3 DNA sequence: TGTGCCAGCAGTTCCCCAGCGGGAGCTTCAGATACGCAGTATTTT.

V gene TRBV5-1 combines with J gene TRBJ2-7, with 7 bases that match TRBD1. The CDR3 runs 14 residues. Germline loops: CDR1 SGHRS, CDR2 YFSETQ. V was clipped by 3 bases and J by 3 bases; unmatched bases: 6. The CDR3 DNA is TGCGCCAGCAGCTCCAGGGGACAGATCTACGAGCAGTACTTC. This translates into CASSSRGQIYEQYF.